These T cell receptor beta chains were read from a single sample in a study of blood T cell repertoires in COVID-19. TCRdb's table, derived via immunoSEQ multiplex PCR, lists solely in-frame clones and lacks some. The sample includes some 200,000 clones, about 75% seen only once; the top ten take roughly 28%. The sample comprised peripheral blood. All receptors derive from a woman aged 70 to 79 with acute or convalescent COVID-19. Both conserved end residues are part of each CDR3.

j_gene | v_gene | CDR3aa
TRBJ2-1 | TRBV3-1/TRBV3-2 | CASSRRVDEQFF
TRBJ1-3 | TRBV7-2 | CASSQIPGQILSGNTIYF
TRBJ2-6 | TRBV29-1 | CSVTGTGGAGANVLTF
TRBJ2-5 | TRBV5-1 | CASSSPMDIQETQYF
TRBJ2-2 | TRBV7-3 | CASSLYRFGGDAGELFF
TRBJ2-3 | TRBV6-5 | CASTTDWGADTQYF
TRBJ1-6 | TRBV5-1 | CASSLSQGNNSPLHF
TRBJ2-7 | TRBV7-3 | CASSAGLFYEQYF
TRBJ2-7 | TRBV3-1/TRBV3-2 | CASSQALGGLTYEQYF
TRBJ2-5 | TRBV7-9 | CASIHFTGKTQYF
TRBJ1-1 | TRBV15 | CATSAYSYQNTEAFF
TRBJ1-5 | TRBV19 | CASSLDRGINQPQHF
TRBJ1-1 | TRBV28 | CASSRNRGPRTEAFF
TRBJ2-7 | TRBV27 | CATRTTGPSGRTYEQYF
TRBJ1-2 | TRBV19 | CASSMRGKEGYTF
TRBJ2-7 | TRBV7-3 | CASSLRGGLTGGQYF
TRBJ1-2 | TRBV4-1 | CASSQDDRVYGYTF